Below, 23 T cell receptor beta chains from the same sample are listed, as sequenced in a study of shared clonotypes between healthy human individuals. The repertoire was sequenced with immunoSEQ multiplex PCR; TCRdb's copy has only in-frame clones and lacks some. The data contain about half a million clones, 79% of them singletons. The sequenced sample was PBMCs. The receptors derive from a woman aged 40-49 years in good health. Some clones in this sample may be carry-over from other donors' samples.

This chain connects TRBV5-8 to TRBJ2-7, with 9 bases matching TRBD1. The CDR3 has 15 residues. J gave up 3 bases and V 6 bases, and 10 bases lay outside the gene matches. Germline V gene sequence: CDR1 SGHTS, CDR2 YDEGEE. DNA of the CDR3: TGTGCCAGCACCAACCCTCCGGGACAGGGCTACGAGCAGTACTTC. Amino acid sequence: CASTNPPGQGYEQYF.

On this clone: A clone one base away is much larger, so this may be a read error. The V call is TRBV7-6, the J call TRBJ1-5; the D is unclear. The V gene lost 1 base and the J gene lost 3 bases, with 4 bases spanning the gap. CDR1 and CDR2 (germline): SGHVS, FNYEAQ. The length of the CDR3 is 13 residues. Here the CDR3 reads CASSLGANQPQHF. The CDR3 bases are TGTGCCAGCAGCTTAGGGGCCAATCAGCCCCAGCATTTT.

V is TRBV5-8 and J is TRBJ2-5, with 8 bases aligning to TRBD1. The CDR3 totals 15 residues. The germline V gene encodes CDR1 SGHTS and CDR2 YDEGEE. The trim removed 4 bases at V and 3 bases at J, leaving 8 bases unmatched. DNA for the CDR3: TGTGCCAGCAGCACTGGGACAGGCAGGGAAGAGACCCAGTACTTC. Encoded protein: CASSTGTGREETQYF.

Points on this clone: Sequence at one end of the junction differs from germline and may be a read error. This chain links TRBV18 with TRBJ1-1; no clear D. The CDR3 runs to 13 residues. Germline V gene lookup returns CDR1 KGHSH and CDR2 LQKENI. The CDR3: CTSSPNWGTEAFF. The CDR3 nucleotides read TGTACCAGCTCCCCTAATTGGGGCACTGAAGCTTTCTTT.

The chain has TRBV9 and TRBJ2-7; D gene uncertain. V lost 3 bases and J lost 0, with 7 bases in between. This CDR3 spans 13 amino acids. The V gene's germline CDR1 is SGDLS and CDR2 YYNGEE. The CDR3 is CASSAPPSYEQYF. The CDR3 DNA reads TGTGCCAGCAGCGCCCCCCCCTCCTACGAGCAGTACTTC.

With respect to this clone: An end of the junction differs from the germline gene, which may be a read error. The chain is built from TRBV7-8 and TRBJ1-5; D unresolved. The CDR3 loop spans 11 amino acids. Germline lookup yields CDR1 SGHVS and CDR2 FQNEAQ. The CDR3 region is CASSTRVRSNF. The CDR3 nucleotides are TGTGCCAGCAGCACCCGGGTAAGAAGTAATTTT. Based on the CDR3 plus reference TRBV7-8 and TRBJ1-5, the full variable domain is GAGVSQSPRYKVAKRGQDVALRCDPISGHVSLFWYQQALGQGPEFLTYFQNEAQLDKSGLPSDRFFAERPEGSVSTLKIQRTQQEDSAVYLCASSTRVRSNFGDGTRLSIL.

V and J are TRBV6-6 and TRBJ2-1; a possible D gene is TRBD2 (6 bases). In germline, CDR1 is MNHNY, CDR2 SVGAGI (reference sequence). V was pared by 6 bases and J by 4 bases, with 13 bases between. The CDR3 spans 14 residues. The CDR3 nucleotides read TGTGCCAGCAGCGAACTAGCAGAGTACAATGAGCAGTTCTTC. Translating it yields CASSELAEYNEQFF.

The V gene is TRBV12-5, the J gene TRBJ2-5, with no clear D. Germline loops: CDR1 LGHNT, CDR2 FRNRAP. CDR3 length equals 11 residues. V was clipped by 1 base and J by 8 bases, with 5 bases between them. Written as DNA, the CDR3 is TGTGCTAGTGGTTTGGAGGATACCCAGTACTTC. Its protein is CASGLEDTQYF.

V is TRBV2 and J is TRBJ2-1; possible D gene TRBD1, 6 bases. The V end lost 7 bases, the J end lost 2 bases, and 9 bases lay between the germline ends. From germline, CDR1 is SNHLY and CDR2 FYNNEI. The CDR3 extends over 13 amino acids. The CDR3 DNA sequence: TGTGCCAGCATGAGGGACACCTACAATGAGCAGTTCTTC. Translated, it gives CASMRDTYNEQFF.

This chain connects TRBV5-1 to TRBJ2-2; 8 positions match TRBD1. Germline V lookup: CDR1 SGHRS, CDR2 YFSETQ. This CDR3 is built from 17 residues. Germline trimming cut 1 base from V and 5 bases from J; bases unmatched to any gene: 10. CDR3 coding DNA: TGCGCCAGCAGCTTGTTACTTTCAGGGGGCGCTACCGGGGAGCTGTTTTTT. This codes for CASSLLLSGGATGELFF.

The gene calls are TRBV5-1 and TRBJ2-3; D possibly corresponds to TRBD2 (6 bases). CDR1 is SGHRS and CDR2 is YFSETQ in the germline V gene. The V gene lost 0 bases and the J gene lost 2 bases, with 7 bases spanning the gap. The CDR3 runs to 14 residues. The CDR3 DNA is TGCGCCAGCAGCTTGGGCGGGGACACAGATACGCAGTATTTT. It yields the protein CASSLGGDTDTQYF.

CDR3 sequence (DNA): TGTGCCAGTAGTCAAGGACAGGGGATCAACTATGGCTACACCTTC. Amino acid sequence: CASSQGQGINYGYTF. J is TRBJ1-2 and V is TRBV19; TRBD1 matches at 9 bases. V shed 5 bases, J shed 2 bases, and the junction held 6 bases outside the gene matches. CDR3 length: 15 amino acids. From germline, CDR1 is LNHDA and CDR2 SQIVND (reference sequence). The full variable domain, rest sourced from reference TRBV19 and TRBJ1-2, is DGGITQSPKYLFRKEGQNVTLSCEQNLNHDAMYWYRQDPGQGLRLIYYSQIVNDFQKGDIAEGYSVSREKKESFPLTVTSAQKNPTAFYLCASSQGQGINYGYTFGSGTRLTVV.

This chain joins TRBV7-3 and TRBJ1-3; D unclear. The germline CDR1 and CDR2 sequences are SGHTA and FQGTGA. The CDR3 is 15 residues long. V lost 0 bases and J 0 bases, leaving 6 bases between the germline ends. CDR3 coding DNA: TGTGCCAGCAGCTTAACCCGGGGCTCTGGAAACACCATATATTTT. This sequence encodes CASSLTRGSGNTIYF.

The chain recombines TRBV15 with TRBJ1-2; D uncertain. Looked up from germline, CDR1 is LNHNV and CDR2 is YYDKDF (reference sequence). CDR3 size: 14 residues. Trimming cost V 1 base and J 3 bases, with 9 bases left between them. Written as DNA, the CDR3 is TGTGCCACCAGCAGAGTACCGGAGGACTATGGCTACACCTTC. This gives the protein CATSRVPEDYGYTF.

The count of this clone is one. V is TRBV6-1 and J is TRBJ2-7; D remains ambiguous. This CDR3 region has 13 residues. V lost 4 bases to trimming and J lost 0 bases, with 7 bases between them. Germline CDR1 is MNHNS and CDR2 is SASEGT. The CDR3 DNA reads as TGTGCCAGCAGTGTAGGGCCCTCCTACGAGCAGTACTTC. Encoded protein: CASSVGPSYEQYF.

The CDR3 region is CAWSVLGGDTDTQYF. CDR3 DNA sequence: TGTGCCTGGAGTGTCTTGGGTGGGGACACAGATACGCAGTATTTT. The chain joins TRBV30 to TRBJ2-3; D gene unclear. From germline, CDR1 is GTSNPN and CDR2 SVGIG (reference sequence). This CDR3 is 15 amino acids long. The V end was cut by 0 bases, the J end by 2 bases, with 12 bases between.

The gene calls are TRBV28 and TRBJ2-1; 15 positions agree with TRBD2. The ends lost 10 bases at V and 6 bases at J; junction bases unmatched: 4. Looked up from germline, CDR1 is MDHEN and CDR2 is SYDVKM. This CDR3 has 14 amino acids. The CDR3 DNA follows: TGTGCCATCGAGGGACTAGCGGGAGGCAATGAGCAGTTCTTC. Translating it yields CAIEGLAGGNEQFF.

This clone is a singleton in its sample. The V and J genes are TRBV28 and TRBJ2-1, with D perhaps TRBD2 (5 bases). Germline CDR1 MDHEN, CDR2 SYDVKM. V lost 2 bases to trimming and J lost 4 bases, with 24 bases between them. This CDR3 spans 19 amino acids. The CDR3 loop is CASSLLKPLGRRRYNEQFF. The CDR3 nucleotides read TGTGCCAGCAGTTTACTCAAACCCCTGGGCCGCCGGAGGTACAATGAGCAGTTCTTC.

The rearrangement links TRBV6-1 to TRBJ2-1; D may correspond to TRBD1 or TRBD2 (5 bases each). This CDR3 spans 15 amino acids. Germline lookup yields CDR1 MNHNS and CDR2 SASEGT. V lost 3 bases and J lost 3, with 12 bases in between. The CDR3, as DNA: TGTGCCAGCAGTGATTCGGGACGGTACTACAATGAGCAGTTCTTC. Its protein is CASSDSGRYYNEQFF.

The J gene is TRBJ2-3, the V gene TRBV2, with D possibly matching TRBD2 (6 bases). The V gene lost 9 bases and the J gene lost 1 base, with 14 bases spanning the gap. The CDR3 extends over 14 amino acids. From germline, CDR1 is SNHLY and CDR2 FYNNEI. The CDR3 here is CASGLFQGTDTQYF. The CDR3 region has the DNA TGTGCCAGTGGACTATTCCAAGGCACAGATACGCAGTATTTT.

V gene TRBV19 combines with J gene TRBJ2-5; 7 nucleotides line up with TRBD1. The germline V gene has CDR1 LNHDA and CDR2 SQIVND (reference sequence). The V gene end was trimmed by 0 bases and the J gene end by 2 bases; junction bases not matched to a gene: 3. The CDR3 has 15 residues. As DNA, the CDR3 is TGTGCCAGTAGTATAGACGTGGGACAGCAAGAGACCCAGTACTTC. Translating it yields CASSIDVGQQETQYF.

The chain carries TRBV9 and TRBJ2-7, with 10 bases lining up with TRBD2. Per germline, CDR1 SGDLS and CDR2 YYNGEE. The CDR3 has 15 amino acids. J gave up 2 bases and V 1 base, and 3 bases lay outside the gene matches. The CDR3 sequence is CASSVSSGSAYEQYF. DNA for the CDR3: TGTGCCAGCAGCGTATCTAGCGGGAGTGCCTACGAGCAGTACTTC.

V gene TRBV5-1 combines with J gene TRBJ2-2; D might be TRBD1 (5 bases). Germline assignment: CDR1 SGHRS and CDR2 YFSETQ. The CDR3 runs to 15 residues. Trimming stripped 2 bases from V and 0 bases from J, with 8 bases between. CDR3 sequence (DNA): TGCGCCAGCAGCTTCGACAGCTCGAACACCGGGGAGCTGTTTTTT. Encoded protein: CASSFDSSNTGELFF. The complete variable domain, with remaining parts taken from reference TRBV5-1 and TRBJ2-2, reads KAGVTQTPRYLIKTRGQQVTLSCSPISGHRSVSWYQQTPGQGLQFLFEYFSETQRNKGNFPGRFSGRQFSNSRSEMNVSTLELGDSALYLCASSFDSSNTGELFFGEGSRLTVL.